The 15 T cell receptor beta chains in this list originate from one sample, sequenced in a study of blood T cell repertoires in COVID-19. Generated by immunoSEQ multiplex PCR, the TCRdb table keeps only in-frame clones and is missing some. The table lists about 140,000 clones, around nine tenths of them singletons. Input material: peripheral blood. The receptors shown here come from a human donor in a cohort sampled during active COVID-19.

This sequence joins TRBV11-2 and TRBJ2-2; 12 nucleotides agree with TRBD2. This CDR3 region has 16 residues. Unmatched junction bases numbered 5, after V lost 4 bases and J lost 5 bases. Germline CDR1 is SGHAT and CDR2 is FQNNGV. CDR3 nucleotide sequence: TGTGCCAGCAGCTCCCTAGCGGGAGGGAGGACCGGGGAGCTGTTTTTT. Encoded protein: CASSSLAGGRTGELFF.

The rearrangement links TRBV11-2 to TRBJ2-2; perhaps TRBD2 as D (7 bases). V lost 6 bases, J lost 7 bases, and 15 bases lay in between. The CDR3 covers 14 residues. Germline lookup yields CDR1 SGHAT and CDR2 FQNNGV. The CDR3 here is CASSFPGGVGELFF. The DNA for the CDR3 is TGTGCCAGCAGTTTTCCGGGGGGCGTCGGGGAGCTGTTTTTT.

This clone was observed a few times. The V gene is TRBV2, the J gene TRBJ1-2, with a tentative D call TRBD1 (6 bases). CDR1 is SNHLY and CDR2 is FYNNEI in the germline V gene. CDR3 length equals 15 residues. Trimming took 7 bases from V and 4 from J, leaving 19 bases between them. The CDR3 nucleotides read TGTGCCAGCAATGGGAGGGCGGGGGGCCTCTATGGCTACACCTTC. As protein: CASNGRAGGLYGYTF.

The gene calls are TRBV4-1 and TRBJ1-2; D ambiguous. The V end was cut by 4 bases, the J end by 7 bases, with 13 bases between. This CDR3 contains 13 residues. Germline loops: CDR1 MGHRA, CDR2 YSYEKL. The CDR3 nucleotides read TGCGCCAGCAGCCTTCAACCGATGAGTGGCTACACCTTC. It specifies CASSLQPMSGYTF.

The gene calls are TRBV18 and TRBJ1-5; no clear D. Trimming cost V 3 bases and J 5 bases, with 8 bases left between them. There are 13 residues in the CDR3. Germline CDR1 KGHSH, CDR2 LQKENI. DNA of the CDR3: TGTGCCAGCTCACCCGACACCGATCAGCCCCAGCATTTT. This sequence encodes CASSPDTDQPQHF.

For the CDR3, the DNA is TGTGCCAGCAGCTTAGGCGGAGCTAGGTGGTGGGCCAACGTCCTGACTTTC. It yields the protein CASSLGGARWWANVLTF. The chain employs TRBV11-2 and TRBJ2-6, with D unclear. The CDR3 covers 17 residues. Per the germline V gene, CDR1 is SGHAT and CDR2 is FQNNGV. V lost 1 base to trimming and J lost 5 bases, with 15 bases between them.

This chain joins TRBV6-5 and TRBJ1-2, with D possibly TRBD1 on 6 matching bases. CDR1 and CDR2 from the germline V gene are MNHEY and SVGAGI. V was shortened by 0 bases and J by 8 bases, with 10 bases between the two germline ends. The CDR3 has 13 amino acids. Here the CDR3 reads CASSYSAGDGYTF. The DNA for the CDR3 is TGTGCCAGCAGTTACTCGGCAGGGGACGGCTACACCTTC.

This chain joins TRBV28 and TRBJ1-5; tentatively, D is TRBD1 (6 bases). CDR1 and CDR2 (germline): MDHEN, SYDVKM. The CDR3 has 15 amino acids. V dropped 3 bases and J dropped 6 bases, with 15 bases sitting between them. This CDR3 reads CASSLYYGGGQPQHF. CDR3 nucleotides: TGTGCCAGCAGTTTGTATTATGGGGGCGGTCAGCCCCAGCATTTT.

The chain combines TRBV2 with TRBJ2-7; D possibly corresponds to TRBD1 (6 bases). Trimming pared 7 bases from V and 3 bases from J, leaving 10 bases between. CDR1 and CDR2 from the germline V gene are SNHLY and FYNNEI. The CDR3 consists of 12 residues. CDR3 coding DNA: TGTGCCAGCACCACAGGGAGCTACGAGCAGTACTTC. Its protein product is CASTTGSYEQYF.

This clone was recorded once. The chain combines TRBV24-1 with TRBJ2-1, with 7 bases that match TRBD2. V lost 2 bases and J lost 8; bases outside the gene matches: 8. This CDR3 region has 15 residues. Germline assignment: CDR1 KGHDR and CDR2 SFDVKD. Here the CDR3 reads CATSDYQGGRDEQFF. CDR3 in DNA: TGTGCCACCAGTGATTATCAGGGAGGGAGGGATGAGCAGTTCTTC.

The rearrangement links TRBV10-1 to TRBJ2-3; D might be TRBD2 (6 bases). The V and J ends lost 8 bases and 2 bases respectively, with 17 bases between them. Germline assignment: CDR1 WNHNN and CDR2 SYGVQD (reference sequence). CDR3 length: 15 residues. Written as DNA, the CDR3 is TGCGCCAGCGGCGGGTTGGCGGGGCTCACAGATACGCAGTATTTT. Amino acid sequence: CASGGLAGLTDTQYF.

A single count supports this clone. This chain uses TRBV12-1 with TRBJ2-7; the table's D call, TRBD1, has no DNA check behind it. TRBV12-1 is described as a pseudogene. There are 16 residues in the CDR3. CDR3 coding DNA: TGTGCCAGCAGCTTTGTTTGGGCAGGGGGTCCCTACGAGCAGTACTTC. Its translation is CASSFVWAGGPYEQYF.

V is TRBV7-3 and J is TRBJ2-6; D is unclear. With 0 bases removed from V and 0 bases from J, the gap between germline ends came to 9 bases. The CDR3 is 17 residues long. CDR1 and CDR2 from the germline V gene are SGHTA and FQGTGA. The CDR3 is CASSLTASRSGANVLTF. DNA of the CDR3: TGTGCCAGCAGCTTAACAGCCTCCCGCTCTGGGGCCAACGTCCTGACTTTC.

The V call is TRBV2, the J call TRBJ2-2; D not certain. The CDR3 extends over 14 amino acids. The V gene's germline CDR1 is SNHLY and CDR2 FYNNEI. Trimming removed 7 bases from V and 2 bases from J, with 11 bases in between. The CDR3 nucleotides read TGTGCCAGCACCATAAGACACAACACCGGGGAGCTGTTTTTT. Its translation: CASTIRHNTGELFF.

The rearrangement links TRBV27 to TRBJ1-1; possibly TRBD1 for D (5 bases). With 1 base removed from V and 1 base from J, the gap between germline ends came to 10 bases. This CDR3 is 15 amino acids long. Looked up from germline, CDR1 is MNHEY and CDR2 is SMNVEV (reference sequence). The CDR3 DNA is TGTGCCAGCAGTTTATTCTTCAGGGCGAACACTGAAGCTTTCTTT. Translating it yields CASSLFFRANTEAFF.